The 25 T cell receptor beta chains reported below all come from one sample, sequenced in a study of graft-versus-host responses after intestinal transplantation. Only in-frame clones appear in the TCRdb table, and some are missing; sequencing was by immunoSEQ multiplex PCR. The sample lists 35,000 to 45,000 clones, around 92% seen once, with roughly 7.1% in the top ten. The input for sequencing was PBMCs, taken 260 to 270 days after transplant. All receptors come from a human patient who received an intestinal transplant, so some T cells may come from the graft donor.

V usage is TRBV7-6 and J usage is TRBJ2-3; D is perhaps TRBD2 (6 bases). The CDR3 extends over 13 amino acids. Trimming removed 4 bases at V and 6 bases at J, with 11 bases between. The germline V gene encodes CDR1 SGHVS and CDR2 FNYEAQ. The CDR3 nucleotides are TGTGCCAGCAGCTACGCGGCGGGGGATACGCAGTATTTT. The encoded protein is CASSYAAGDTQYF.

V gene TRBV7-9 combines with J gene TRBJ1-3; D is uncertain. Germline CDR1 SEHNR, CDR2 FQNEAQ (reference sequence). The CDR3 length is 13 residues. V shed 2 bases and J shed 2 bases, with 4 bases lying between them. This CDR3 reads CASSLQAGNTIYF. The CDR3 nucleotides read TGTGCCAGCAGCTTACAGGCTGGAAACACCATATATTTT.

This sequence joins TRBV4-1 and TRBJ1-1; unclear D gene. Germline V gene sequence: CDR1 MGHRA, CDR2 YSYEKL. Trimming cost V 6 bases and J 1 base, with 9 bases left between them. The CDR3 loop spans 13 amino acids. The CDR3 bases are TGCGCCAGCAGTTGGTCTGCGAACACTGAAGCTTTCTTT. Encoded protein: CASSWSANTEAFF.

The gene calls are TRBV9 and TRBJ1-1, with D uncertain. The CDR3 extends over 13 amino acids. V lost 0 bases, J lost 4 bases, and 7 bases lay in between. Per the germline V gene, CDR1 is SGDLS and CDR2 is YYNGEE. The CDR3 DNA is TGTGCCAGCAGCGTAGGCAGCCTCACTGAAGCTTTCTTT. Amino acids: CASSVGSLTEAFF. Filled out from reference TRBV9 and TRBJ1-1, the complete variable domain reads DSGVTQTPKHLITATGQRVTLRCSPRSGDLSVYWYQQSLDQGLQFLIQYYNGEERAKGNILERFSAQQFPDLHSELNLSSLELGDSALYFCASSVGSLTEAFFGQGTRLTVV.

This CDR3 is CASSLAFSGAPGEQFF. The CDR3 nucleotides are TGTGCCAGCAGCTTGGCTTTCTCGGGGGCCCCGGGTGAGCAGTTCTTC. The chain couples TRBV5-4 to TRBJ2-1; D may correspond to TRBD1 or TRBD2 (6 bases each). Germline-derived CDR1 and CDR2 are SGHNT and YYREEE (reference sequence). The V end was cut by 0 bases, the J end by 9 bases, with 19 bases between. CDR3 length: 16 residues. The full variable domain, its missing parts supplied by reference TRBV5-4 and TRBJ2-1, is ETGVTQSPTHLIKTRGQQVTLRCSSQSGHNTVSWYQQALGQGPQFIFQYYREEENGRGNFPPRFSGLQFPNYSSELNVNALELDDSALYLCASSLAFSGAPGEQFFGPGTRLTVL.

The V call is TRBV18, the J call TRBJ1-1, with D unresolved. Germline V lookup: CDR1 KGHSH, CDR2 LQKENI. This CDR3 is built from 13 residues. V was clipped by 3 bases and J by 3 bases, with 8 bases between them. In nucleotides, the CDR3 is TGTGCCAGCTCACCCGGGGATTACACTGAAGCTTTCTTT. This encodes CASSPGDYTEAFF.

The rearrangement uses TRBV18 and TRBJ2-3; 11 nucleotides match TRBD2. CDR1 KGHSH and CDR2 LQKENI come from the germline V gene. The CDR3 is 15 residues long. The J segment lost 5 bases and the V segment lost 5 bases, leaving 6 bases of the junction unmatched. In DNA, the CDR3 is TGTGCCAGCTCAGTAGCGGGGGGGCGAGGAGATACGCAGTATTTT. Protein: CASSVAGGRGDTQYF.

The chain carries TRBV6-1 and TRBJ1-1, with TRBD1 as a possible D gene (6 bases). Germline values: CDR1 MNHNS, CDR2 SASEGT. The CDR3 contains 14 residues. Trimming took 0 bases from V and 5 from J, leaving 10 bases between them. The chain's CDR3 is CASSEAPQGTEAFF. Here the CDR3 DNA reads TGTGCCAGCAGTGAAGCCCCCCAGGGGACTGAAGCTTTCTTT.

This clone has just one count. The genes are TRBV10-3 and TRBJ2-1, with 9 bases identical to TRBD2. Germline V CDR1 and CDR2: ENHRY, SYGVKD. This CDR3 contains 15 residues. J was trimmed by 5 bases and V by 1 base; bases with no gene match: 3. The CDR3 sequence is CAISEFSGGDNEQFF. The CDR3 DNA is TGTGCCATCAGTGAGTTTAGCGGGGGCGACAATGAGCAGTTCTTC.

This chain connects TRBV25-1 to TRBJ1-2; 7 bases map to TRBD1. Germline CDR1 reads MGHDK; CDR2 reads SYGVNS. The V and J ends lost 3 bases and 4 bases, in that order; junction bases with no gene match: 11. This CDR3 spans 16 amino acids. The CDR3 protein is CASSDPRTGSLYGYTF. The CDR3 DNA reads TGTGCCAGCAGTGATCCTCGGACAGGTTCCCTCTATGGCTACACCTTC.

The sample holds a few counts of this clone. This chain uses TRBV10-3 with TRBJ2-1; D unclear. The germline V and J ends were trimmed by 3 bases and 9 bases, with 12 bases remaining between them. CDR1 is ENHRY and CDR2 is SYGVKD in the germline V gene. The CDR3 loop spans 13 amino acids. CDR3 loop: CAISEYSPSEQFF. Here the CDR3 DNA reads TGTGCCATCAGTGAATATAGCCCCAGTGAGCAGTTCTTC.

The chain employs TRBV27 and TRBJ1-1; the D gene is possibly TRBD1 (5 bases). Trimming took off 6 bases at V and 5 bases at J, with 13 bases between the two ends. Germline CDR1 and CDR2: MNHEY and SMNVEV (reference sequence). This CDR3 spans 13 amino acids. CDR3 region: CASSPIQGTEAFF. DNA of the CDR3: TGTGCCAGCAGCCCAATCCAGGGAACTGAAGCTTTCTTT.

The chain uses TRBV29-1 and TRBJ1-1; 7 nucleotides match TRBD1. V dropped 6 bases and J dropped 7; count of bases not matched to a gene: 2. The length of the CDR3 is 10 residues. In germline, CDR1 is SQVTM, CDR2 ANQGSEA. DNA for the CDR3: TGCAGCGTAGACAGGGTTGAAGCTTTCTTT. Its protein product is CSVDRVEAFF.

The rearrangement joins TRBV6-1 to TRBJ1-5; TRBD1 matches 7 bases. Trimming at V came to 6 bases and at J to 2 bases, leaving 4 bases not matched to a gene. The CDR3 runs 14 residues. The germline gives CDR1 MNHNS, CDR2 SASEGT. CDR3 sequence reads: CASRPGGGNQPQHF. The DNA of the CDR3 is TGTGCCAGCAGGCCAGGGGGGGGCAATCAGCCCCAGCATTTT.

This clone was seen more than once but under ten times. V is TRBV5-1 and J is TRBJ1-1; D call uncertain. Germline CDR1 SGHRS, CDR2 YFSETQ. V dropped 3 bases and J dropped 3 bases, with 15 bases sitting between them. This CDR3 has 15 residues. The CDR3 DNA reads as TGCGCCAGCAGCTCGGTCCCGGACGGATACACTGAAGCTTTCTTT. Translation: CASSSVPDGYTEAFF.

The chain uses TRBV5-1 and TRBJ1-1, with D uncertain. Between the trimmed V and J ends, which lost 0 bases and 0 bases, there was a span of 6 bases. This CDR3 is 14 amino acids long. The germline V gene has CDR1 SGHRS and CDR2 YFSETQ. CDR3 protein: CASSLASLNTEAFF. The CDR3 bases are TGCGCCAGCAGCTTGGCCAGCCTGAACACTGAAGCTTTCTTT.

The CDR3 region has the DNA TGCGCCAGCAGCCTCCCGAGGGGTGAAGCTTTCTTT. It is translated as CASSLPRGEAFF. The V gene is TRBV4-1, the J gene TRBJ1-1; TRBD1 is a possible D gene (5 bases). Trimming cost V 4 bases and J 7 bases, with 10 bases left between them. The CDR3 sequence is 12 residues long. Germline CDR1 and CDR2: MGHRA and YSYEKL.

Only one count was recorded for this clone. The chain couples TRBV16 to TRBJ2-5; D may be TRBD1 or TRBD2 (5 bases each). CDR1 KGHSY and CDR2 FQNENV come from the germline V gene. V lost 3 bases, J lost 11 bases, and 16 bases lay in between. The CDR3 is 13 amino acids. This chain's CDR3 is CASSQGTAQEQYF. CDR3 nucleotide sequence: TGTGCCAGCAGCCAGGGGACGGCGCAGGAGCAGTACTTC. The whole variable domain, filled in from reference TRBV16 and TRBJ2-5, reads GEEVAQTPKHLVRGEGQKAKLYCAPIKGHSYVFWYQQVLKNEFKFLISFQNENVFDETGMPKERFSAKCLPNSPCSLEIQATKLEDSAVYFCASSQGTAQEQYFGPGTRLLVL.

CDR3 residues: CASSLSRSGNTIYF. The CDR3 nucleotides are TGTGCCAGCAGCCTTAGCCGCTCTGGAAACACCATATATTTT. This rearrangement joins TRBV7-8 to TRBJ1-3, with D uncertain. CDR1 and CDR2 (germline): SGHVS, FQNEAQ. Trimming removed 5 bases from V and 0 bases from J, with 8 bases in between. CDR3 length equals 14 residues.

This chain connects TRBV5-6 to TRBJ1-2; maybe TRBD1 (6 bases). The V and J ends lost 2 bases and 7 bases respectively, with 15 bases between them. Germline CDR1 and CDR2: SGHDT and YYEEEE. This CDR3 spans 14 amino acids. The CDR3 sequence is CASSFLQGVFGYTF. DNA of the CDR3: TGTGCCAGCAGCTTCCTACAGGGCGTGTTTGGCTACACCTTC.

The chain uses TRBV6-9 and TRBJ1-5; TRBD1 is a possible D gene (6 bases). Between the trimmed V and J ends, which lost 6 bases and 2 bases, there was a span of 14 bases. CDR1 and CDR2 from the germline V gene are MNHGY and SVAAGI. The CDR3 sequence is 15 residues long. The DNA of the CDR3 is TGTGCCAGCAGCAGAAACTCAGGGGGCAATCAGCCCCAGCATTTT. As protein: CASSRNSGGNQPQHF.

The rearrangement joins TRBV10-2 to TRBJ1-5; 8 bases are shared with TRBD1. J lost 7 bases, V lost 6 bases, and 5 bases had no gene match. The CDR3 contains 13 residues. Germline V gene lookup returns CDR1 WSHSY and CDR2 SAAADI. The CDR3, as DNA: TGCGCCAGCAGGGGGACAGGTTGGCAGCCCCAGCATTTT. Its protein product is CASRGTGWQPQHF.

The V gene is TRBV10-3, the J gene TRBJ2-3, with 15 bases lining up with TRBD2. This CDR3 is built from 17 residues. The V gene's germline CDR1 is ENHRY and CDR2 SYGVKD. The ends lost 0 bases at V and 6 bases at J; junction bases unmatched: 4. CDR3 nucleotide sequence: TGTGCCATCAGTGAGTCGAGGACTAGCGGGGGGGCGGATACGCAGTATTTT. Protein: CAISESRTSGGADTQYF.

The chain combines TRBV15 with TRBJ2-7, with TRBD2 matching 11 bases. CDR3 size: 14 residues. The J segment lost 3 bases and the V segment lost 3 bases, leaving 1 base of the junction unmatched. CDR1 LNHNV and CDR2 YYDKDF come from the germline V gene (reference sequence). This CDR3 is CATSSLAGGYEQYF. The CDR3, as DNA: TGTGCCACCAGCAGCCTAGCGGGGGGCTACGAGCAGTACTTC. The variable domain in full, completed from reference TRBV15 and TRBJ2-7, reads DAMVIQNPRYQVTQFGKPVTLSCSQTLNHNVMYWYQQKSSQAPKLLFHYYDKDFNNEADTPDNFQSRRPNTSFCFLDIRSPGLGDTAMYLCATSSLAGGYEQYFGPGTRLTVT.

V and J are TRBV19 and TRBJ1-1; D is unresolved. Trimming left V 6 bases short and J 6 bases short, with 26 bases between. In germline, CDR1 is LNHDA, CDR2 SQIVND (reference sequence). This CDR3 contains 17 residues. CDR3 region: CASSGTAPLTSSAEAFF. Written as DNA, the CDR3 is TGTGCCAGTAGCGGAACCGCTCCCCTGACAAGTTCCGCTGAAGCTTTCTTT.